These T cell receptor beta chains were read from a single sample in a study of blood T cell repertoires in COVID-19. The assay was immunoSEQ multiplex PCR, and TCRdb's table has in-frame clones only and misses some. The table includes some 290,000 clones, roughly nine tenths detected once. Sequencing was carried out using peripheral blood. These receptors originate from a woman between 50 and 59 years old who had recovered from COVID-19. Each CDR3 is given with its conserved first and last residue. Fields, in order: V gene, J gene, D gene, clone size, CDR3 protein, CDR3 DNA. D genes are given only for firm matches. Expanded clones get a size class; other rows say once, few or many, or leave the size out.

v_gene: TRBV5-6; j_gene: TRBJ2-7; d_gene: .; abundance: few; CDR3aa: CASSQDRYEQYF; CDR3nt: TGTGCCAGCAGCCAGGACAGATACGAGCAGTACTTC
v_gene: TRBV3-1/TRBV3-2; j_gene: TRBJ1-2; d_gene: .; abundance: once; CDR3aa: CASSQAPGEFYGYTF; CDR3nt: TGTGCCAGCAGCCAAGCGCCGGGGGAATTCTATGGCTACACCTTC
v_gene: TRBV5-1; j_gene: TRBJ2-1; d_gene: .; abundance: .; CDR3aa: CASSSQGSSNEQFF; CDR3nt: TGCGCCAGCAGCTCGCAGGGCAGTAGCAATGAGCAGTTCTTC
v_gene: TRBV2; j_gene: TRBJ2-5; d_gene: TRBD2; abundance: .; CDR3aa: CASSSTSGRRETQYF; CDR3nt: TGTGCCAGCAGTTCGACTAGCGGGAGGCGGGAGACCCAGTACTTC
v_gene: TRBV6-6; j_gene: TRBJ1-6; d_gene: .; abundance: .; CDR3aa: CASSYLRTDNSPLHF; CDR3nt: TGTGCCAGCAGTTACTTAAGGACAGATAATTCACCCCTCCACTTT
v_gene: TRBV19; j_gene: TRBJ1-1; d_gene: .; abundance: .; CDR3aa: CASSSKTANTEAFF; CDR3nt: TGTGCCAGTAGTTCGAAGACAGCGAACACTGAAGCTTTCTTT
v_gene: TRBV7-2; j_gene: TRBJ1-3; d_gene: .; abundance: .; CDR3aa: CASSLVLLGNTIYF; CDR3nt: TGTGCCAGCAGCTTAGTTCTCCTTGGAAACACCATATATTTT
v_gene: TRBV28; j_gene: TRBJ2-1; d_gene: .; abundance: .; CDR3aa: CASSLRGRWGNEQFF; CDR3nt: TGTGCCAGCAGTTTAAGGGGGAGATGGGGGAATGAGCAGTTCTTC
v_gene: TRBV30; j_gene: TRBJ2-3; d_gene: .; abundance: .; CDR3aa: CAWTPGSDTQYF; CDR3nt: TGTGCCTGGACCCCAGGCTCAGATACGCAGTATTTT
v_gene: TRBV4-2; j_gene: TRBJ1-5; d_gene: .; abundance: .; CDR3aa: CASSQEEVGGYSNQPQHF; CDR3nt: TGTGCCAGCAGCCAAGAAGAGGTAGGCGGCTATAGCAATCAGCCCCAGCATTTT
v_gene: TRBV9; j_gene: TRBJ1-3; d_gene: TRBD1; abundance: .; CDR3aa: CASSKRQGAESGNTIYF; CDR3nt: TGTGCCAGCAGCAAGAGACAGGGGGCAGAATCTGGAAACACCATATATTTT
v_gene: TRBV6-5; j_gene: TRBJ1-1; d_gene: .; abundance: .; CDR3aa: CASSYSNQGGGAFF; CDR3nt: TGTGCCAGCAGTTACTCGAACCAGGGCGGGGGCGCTTTCTTT
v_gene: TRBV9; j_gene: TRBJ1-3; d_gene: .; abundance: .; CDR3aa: CASSVGGRGGNTIYF; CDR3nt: TGTGCCAGCAGCGTAGGAGGGAGAGGTGGAAACACCATATATTTT
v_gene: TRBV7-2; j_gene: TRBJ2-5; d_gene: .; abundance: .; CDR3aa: CASSSLSQKTQYF; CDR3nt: TGTGCCAGCAGCTCCCTCTCACAGAAGACCCAGTACTTC
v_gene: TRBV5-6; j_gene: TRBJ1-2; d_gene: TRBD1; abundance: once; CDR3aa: CASSSNRGRDWYYGYTF; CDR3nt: TGTGCCAGCAGCTCCAACAGGGGGCGGGATTGGTACTATGGCTACACCTTC
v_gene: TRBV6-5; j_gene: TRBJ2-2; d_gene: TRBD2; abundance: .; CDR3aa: CASRLAIRAGELFF; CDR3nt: TGTGCCAGCCGACTAGCGATTAGGGCCGGGGAGCTGTTTTTT
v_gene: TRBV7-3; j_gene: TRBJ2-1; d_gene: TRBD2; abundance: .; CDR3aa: CASSFLAGGSSYNEQFF; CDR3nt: TGTGCCAGCAGCTTCCTAGCGGGGGGGAGCTCCTACAATGAGCAGTTCTTC
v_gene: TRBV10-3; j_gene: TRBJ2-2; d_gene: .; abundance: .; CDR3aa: CAISGQLTGELFF; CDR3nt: TGTGCCATCAGTGGACAGCTAACCGGGGAGCTGTTTTTT
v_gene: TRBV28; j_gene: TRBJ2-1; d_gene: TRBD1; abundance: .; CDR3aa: CASSLGQYNEQFF; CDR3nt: TGTGCCAGCAGTTTGGGACAGTACAATGAGCAGTTCTTC
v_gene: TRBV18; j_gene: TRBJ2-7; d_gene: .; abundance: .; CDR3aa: CASSPASDYEQYF; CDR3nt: TGTGCCAGCTCACCTGCTAGCGACTACGAGCAGTACTTC
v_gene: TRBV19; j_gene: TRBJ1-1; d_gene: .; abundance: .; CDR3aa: CASSSRQSGRHTEAFF; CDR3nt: TGTGCCAGTAGTTCCCGTCAAAGCGGGAGGCACACTGAAGCTTTCTTT
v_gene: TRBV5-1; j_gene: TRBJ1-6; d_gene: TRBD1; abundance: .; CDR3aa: CASSLAGQGIGSNSPLHF; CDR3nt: TGCGCCAGCAGCTTGGCGGGACAGGGAATTGGATCGAATTCACCCCTCCACTTT
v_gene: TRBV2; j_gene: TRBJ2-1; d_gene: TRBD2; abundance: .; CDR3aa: CASSGSGGGEQFF; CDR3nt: TGTGCCAGCAGTGGATCGGGAGGCGGTGAGCAGTTCTTC
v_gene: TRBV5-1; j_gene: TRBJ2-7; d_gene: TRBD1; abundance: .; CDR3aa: CASSLETGGKGYEQYF; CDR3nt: TGCGCCAGCAGCTTGGAGACAGGGGGCAAGGGGTACGAGCAGTACTTC
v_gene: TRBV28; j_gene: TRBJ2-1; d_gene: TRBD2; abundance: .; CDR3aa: CASSFEAGGPFYNEQFF; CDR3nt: TGTGCCAGCAGTTTCGAGGCGGGAGGGCCATTTTACAATGAGCAGTTCTTC
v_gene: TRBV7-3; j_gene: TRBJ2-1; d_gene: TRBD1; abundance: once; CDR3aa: CASSLTRDSGYGEQFF; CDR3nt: TGTGCCAGCAGCTTAACTCGGGACAGTGGCTACGGGGAGCAGTTCTTC
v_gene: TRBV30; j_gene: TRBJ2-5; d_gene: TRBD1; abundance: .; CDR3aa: CASSLGLDRGRETQYF; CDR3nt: TGTGCCTCCTCATTAGGGTTGGACAGGGGGAGGGAGACCCAGTACTTC
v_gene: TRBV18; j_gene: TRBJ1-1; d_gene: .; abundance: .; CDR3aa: CASSPQDREAFF; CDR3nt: TGTGCCAGCTCACCTCAGGACAGAGAAGCTTTCTTT
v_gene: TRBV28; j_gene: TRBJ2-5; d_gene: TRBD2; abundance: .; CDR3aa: CASSDIAGGETQYF; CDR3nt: TGTGCCAGCAGTGACATAGCGGGAGGGGAGACCCAGTACTTC
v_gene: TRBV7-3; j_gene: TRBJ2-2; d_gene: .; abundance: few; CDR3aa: CASSLYMNTGELFF; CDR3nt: TGTGCCAGCAGCTTATATATGAACACCGGGGAGCTGTTTTTT
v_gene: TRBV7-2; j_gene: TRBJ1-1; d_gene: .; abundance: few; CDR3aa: CASSFSPATEAFF; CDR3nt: TGTGCCAGCAGCTTTAGCCCAGCCACTGAAGCTTTCTTT
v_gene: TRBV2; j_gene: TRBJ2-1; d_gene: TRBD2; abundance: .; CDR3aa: CASSSQLGGRNSEQFF; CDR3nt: TGTGCCAGCAGCAGTCAGCTAGGCGGGAGGAATAGTGAGCAGTTCTTC
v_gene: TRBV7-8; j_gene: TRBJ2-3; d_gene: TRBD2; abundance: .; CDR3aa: CASSLRTSGSTDTQYF; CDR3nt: TGTGCCAGCAGCCTCCGGACTAGCGGGAGCACAGATACGCAGTATTTT
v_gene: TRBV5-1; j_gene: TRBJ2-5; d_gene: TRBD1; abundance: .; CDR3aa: CASSLGQGAGKTQYF; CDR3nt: TGCGCCAGCAGCTTGGGTCAGGGGGCAGGGAAGACCCAGTACTTC
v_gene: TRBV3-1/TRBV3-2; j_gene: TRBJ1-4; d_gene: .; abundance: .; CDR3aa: CASRFSGEKLFF; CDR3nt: TGTGCCAGCAGATTCTCAGGGGAAAAACTGTTTTTT
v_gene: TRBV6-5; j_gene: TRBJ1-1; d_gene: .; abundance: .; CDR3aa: CASSYSRQLNTEAFF; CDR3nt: TGTGCCAGCAGTTACTCGAGACAGTTGAACACTGAAGCTTTCTTT
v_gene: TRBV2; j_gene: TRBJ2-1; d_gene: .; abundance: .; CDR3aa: CASYSGGEQFF; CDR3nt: TGTGCCAGCTATAGCGGCGGTGAGCAGTTCTTC